The 14 T cell receptor beta chains listed next were all sequenced from one sample in a study of shared clonotypes between healthy human individuals. TCRdb's table, derived via immunoSEQ multiplex PCR, lists solely in-frame clones and lacks some. The sample carries some 1.4 million clones, over 95% recorded once. What was sequenced was naive CD4+ T cells sorted from blood. Subset specified: CD45RA+ positively selected. These receptors all come from a man younger than 40 in good health.

The V gene is TRBV10-1, the J gene TRBJ2-3, with D tentatively TRBD1 or TRBD2 (5 bases each). CDR1 is WNHNN, CDR2 SYGVQD, per germline (reference sequence). The CDR3 spans 16 residues. V lost 4 bases, J lost 4 bases, and 18 bases lay in between. The CDR3 loop reads CASSGRGVLKADTQYF. For the CDR3, the DNA is TGCGCCAGCAGTGGAAGAGGGGTACTGAAAGCAGATACGCAGTATTTT.

The chain couples TRBV18 to TRBJ2-7, with 11 bases aligning to TRBD2. V shed 1 base and J 7 bases; nucleotides not matched to a gene: 3. Per the germline V gene, CDR1 is KGHSH and CDR2 is LQKENI. The CDR3 consists of 14 residues. CDR3 loop: CASSPRLAGGEQYF. Written as DNA, the CDR3 is TGTGCCAGCTCACCACGGCTAGCGGGAGGTGAGCAGTACTTC.

The chain uses TRBV18 and TRBJ1-1, with D unclear. Germline lookup yields CDR1 KGHSH and CDR2 LQKENI. The CDR3 extends over 15 amino acids. The ends were cut back, 3 bases at V and 0 bases at J, with 11 bases in the middle. The CDR3 loop reads CASSPGEVMNTEAFF. Here the CDR3 DNA reads TGTGCCAGCTCACCCGGGGAGGTAATGAACACTGAAGCTTTCTTT.

The chain recombines TRBV2 with TRBJ1-5; D uncertain. The length of the CDR3 is 13 residues. V shed 5 bases and J shed 6 bases, with 11 bases lying between them. Germline loops: CDR1 SNHLY, CDR2 FYNNEI. This CDR3 reads CASSSEGGQPQHF. The CDR3 coding sequence is TGTGCCAGCAGTTCAGAGGGTGGTCAGCCCCAGCATTTT.

As DNA, the CDR3 is TGTGCCAGTAGCCCGCCTAGAGCATCCTACAATGAGCAGTTCTTC. Its translation: CASSPPRASYNEQFF. The chain couples TRBV19 to TRBJ2-1; D is undetermined. V was cut by 6 bases and J by 1 base, with 13 bases left in between. Per the germline V gene, CDR1 is LNHDA and CDR2 is SQIVND (reference sequence). The CDR3 is 15 residues long.

The DNA for the CDR3 is TGTGCCAGCAGTACCCACGAGGGGACAAGCAATCAGCCCCAGCATTTT. It encodes CASSTHEGTSNQPQHF. The chain joins TRBV28 to TRBJ1-5, with D possibly TRBD1 on 6 matching bases. The germline V and J ends were trimmed by 5 bases and 1 base, with 15 bases remaining between them. Germline-derived CDR1 and CDR2 are MDHEN and SYDVKM. The CDR3 contains 16 residues.

The V gene is TRBV7-9, the J gene TRBJ2-7; TRBD1 aligns across 10 bases. With V trimmed by 5 bases and J by 0 bases, 7 bases remained unmatched. Germline V lookup: CDR1 SEHNR, CDR2 FQNEAQ (reference sequence). CDR3 size: 16 residues. The DNA for the CDR3 is TGTGCCAGCAGCCGTCCGGGACAGGGGCTCTCCTACGAGCAGTACTTC. Translating it yields CASSRPGQGLSYEQYF.

As regards this clone: The junction departs from germline at one end; a sequencing error may be responsible. This chain joins TRBV7-7 and TRBJ2-7, with D possibly matching TRBD1 (5 bases). Germline-derived CDR1 and CDR2 are SSHAT and FNYEAQ (reference sequence). The CDR3 is 15 residues long. The CDR3 nucleotides are TGTGCTAGCAGCTTAGGGTTAGGACACGGCTACGAGCAGTACTTC. The encoded protein is CASSLGLGHGYEQYF.

The count of this clone is one. The V call is TRBV12-5, the J call TRBJ2-3, with 8 bases aligning to TRBD2. Germline lookup yields CDR1 LGHNT and CDR2 FRNRAP. The CDR3 has 14 amino acids. The junction had 1 base not matched to a gene; V was cut back by 0 bases and J by 5 bases. CDR3 in amino acids: CASGLVSGGDTQYF. The CDR3 DNA reads TGTGCTAGTGGTTTGGTAAGCGGGGGAGATACGCAGTATTTT.

The chain recombines TRBV6-5 with TRBJ1-1; tentatively, D is TRBD1 (5 bases). Germline CDR1 reads MNHEY; CDR2 reads SVGAGI. The CDR3 sequence is 13 residues long. Trimming took off 8 bases at V and 0 bases at J, with 10 bases between the two ends. CDR3 in DNA: TGTGCCAGCGGCAGGGTCATGAACACTGAAGCTTTCTTT. This sequence encodes CASGRVMNTEAFF.

This chain links TRBV29-1 with TRBJ2-1; maybe TRBD1 (6 bases). The V gene's germline CDR1 is SQVTM and CDR2 ANQGSEA. The CDR3 totals 14 residues. The V gene lost 4 bases and the J gene lost 5 bases, with 15 bases spanning the gap. Here the CDR3 reads CSVVDTGLNNEQFF. The CDR3 DNA follows: TGCAGCGTTGTAGATACAGGGCTCAACAATGAGCAGTTCTTC.

The gene calls are TRBV30 and TRBJ2-5, with a weak D call TRBD2 (5 bases). There are 14 residues in the CDR3. Germline V gene sequence: CDR1 GTSNPN, CDR2 SVGIG (reference sequence). The V gene lost 0 bases and the J gene lost 6 bases, with 14 bases spanning the gap. CDR3 sequence (DNA): TGTGCCTGGAGTGTCGGGAATTCTGAACAGACCCAGTACTTC. Amino acid sequence: CAWSVGNSEQTQYF.

The CDR3 spells CATSRKNRGSGYEQYF. CDR3 bases: TGTGCCACCAGCAGGAAGAACAGGGGGAGTGGGTACGAGCAGTACTTC. This chain joins TRBV15 and TRBJ2-7, with 8 nucleotides matching TRBD1. The CDR3 runs to 16 residues. The trim removed 3 bases at V and 4 bases at J, leaving 11 bases unmatched. CDR1 is LNHNV, CDR2 YYDKDF, per germline (reference sequence).

About this clone itself: Other DNA sequences in the same sample also yield this CDR3. The genes are TRBV28 and TRBJ2-7, with 7 nucleotides matching TRBD2. In germline, CDR1 is MDHEN, CDR2 SYDVKM. This CDR3 is built from 13 residues. V lost 6 bases, J lost 4 bases, and 6 bases stayed unmatched. The CDR3 region is CASSWGGIYEQYF. The CDR3 DNA reads TGTGCCAGCAGCTGGGGAGGGATTTACGAGCAGTACTTC.